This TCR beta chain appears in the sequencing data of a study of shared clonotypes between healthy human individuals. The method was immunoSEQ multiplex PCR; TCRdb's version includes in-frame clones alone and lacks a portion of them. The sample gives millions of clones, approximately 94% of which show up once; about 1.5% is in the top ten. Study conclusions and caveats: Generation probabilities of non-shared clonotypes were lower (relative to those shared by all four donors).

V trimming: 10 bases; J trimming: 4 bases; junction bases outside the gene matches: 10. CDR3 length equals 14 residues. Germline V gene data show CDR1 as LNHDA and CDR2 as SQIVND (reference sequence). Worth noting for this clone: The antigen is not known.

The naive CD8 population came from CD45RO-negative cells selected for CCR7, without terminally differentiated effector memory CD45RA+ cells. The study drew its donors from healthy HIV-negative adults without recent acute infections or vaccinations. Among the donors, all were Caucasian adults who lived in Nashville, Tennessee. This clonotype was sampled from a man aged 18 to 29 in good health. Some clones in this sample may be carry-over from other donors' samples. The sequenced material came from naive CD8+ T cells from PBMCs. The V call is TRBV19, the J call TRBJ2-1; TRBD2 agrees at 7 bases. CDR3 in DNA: TGTGCCACCTCGGCGGCTAGCGGTTACAATGAGCAGTTCTTC. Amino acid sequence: CATSAASGYNEQFF.